The next 24 T cell receptor beta chains were all read from a single sample in a study of beta chain features in type 1 diabetes. cDNA synthesis used the whole RNA isolate, giving expressed TCRB sequences. Measured with immunoSEQ multiplex PCR; TCRdb has only the in-frame clones, and not every one. The sample lists around 250,000 clones; 13% to 15% were seen once. Sequencing was performed on naive CD4+ T cells from blood. The receptors shown here come from a woman aged 40 to 49 in good health.

The V and J genes are TRBV18 and TRBJ2-7; 7 nucleotides line up with TRBD1. This CDR3 is 14 amino acids long. Germline-derived CDR1 and CDR2 are KGHSH and LQKENI. With 5 bases clipped from V and 0 bases from J, the junction kept 4 bases outside the gene matches. The CDR3 coding sequence is TGTGCCAGCTCATTGGACAGGAGCTCCTACGAGCAGTACTTC. Amino acid sequence: CASSLDRSSYEQYF.

The J gene is TRBJ1-2, the V gene TRBV6-5; 7 bases agree with TRBD1. The V and J ends lost 7 bases and 4 bases, in that order; junction bases with no gene match: 12. Germline-derived CDR1 and CDR2 are MNHEY and SVGAGI. CDR3 size: 15 residues. In DNA form, the CDR3 reads TGTGCCAGCACGGACAGACAGGGAAAAGCCTATGGCTACACCTTC. Its protein product is CASTDRQGKAYGYTF.

A few counts support this clone. The chain employs TRBV7-7 and TRBJ2-7, with D perhaps matching TRBD1 (5 bases). The CDR3 has 12 amino acids. Germline V gene sequence: CDR1 SSHAT, CDR2 FNYEAQ (reference sequence). CDR3 residues: CARMKGIYEQYF. In nucleotides, the CDR3 is TGTGCTAGAATGAAGGGGATCTACGAGCAGTACTTC.

V is TRBV6-1 and J is TRBJ2-4, with a possible D match to TRBD2 (5 bases). Germline V gene sequence: CDR1 MNHNS, CDR2 SASEGT. V was cut by 3 bases and J by 0 bases, with 9 bases left in between. The CDR3 runs to 15 residues. The CDR3 reads CASSDTGVAKNIQYF. CDR3 DNA sequence: TGTGCCAGCAGTGACACCGGGGTAGCCAAAAACATTCAGTACTTC.

This clone came up a few times. V gene TRBV2 combines with J gene TRBJ2-7, with D perhaps TRBD2 (5 bases). The CDR3 contains 12 residues. Trimming pared 5 bases from V and 4 bases from J, leaving 9 bases between. Germline V gene data show CDR1 as SNHLY and CDR2 as FYNNEI. CDR3 region: CASSSPGYEQYF. CDR3 sequence (DNA): TGTGCCAGCAGTTCACCGGGATACGAGCAGTACTTC.

The chain uses TRBV5-6 and TRBJ1-1; 8 positions agree with TRBD1. This CDR3 has 19 amino acids. After removal of 7 bases from V and 0 bases from J, the junction contained 20 bases not matched to a gene. The germline gives CDR1 SGHDT, CDR2 YYEEEE. In DNA, the CDR3 is TGTGCCAGCCCCCCCAATGATCAGGGGGCGACGGGTTTGAACACTGAAGCTTTCTTT. Translating gives CASPPNDQGATGLNTEAFF.

This sequence joins TRBV5-1 and TRBJ2-4; no firm D call. V lost 0 bases and J lost 8, with 12 bases in between. The CDR3 runs to 14 residues. Germline assignment: CDR1 SGHRS and CDR2 YFSETQ. CDR3 bases: TGCGCCAGCAGCTTGGGGCAGCCAGAGGACATTCAGTACTTC. It specifies CASSLGQPEDIQYF.

V usage is TRBV2 and J usage is TRBJ2-7, with D maybe TRBD2 (7 bases). CDR3 length: 14 residues. Trimming pared 7 bases from V and 1 base from J, leaving 14 bases between. The germline CDR1 and CDR2 sequences are SNHLY and FYNNEI. The CDR3 sequence: CASMGRGHSYEQYF. CDR3 DNA sequence: TGTGCCAGCATGGGGCGGGGGCATTCCTACGAGCAGTACTTC.

A few counts support this clone. As DNA, the CDR3 is TGCGCCAGCAGTCCAGGGGGTAGAGGCAATCAGCCCCAGCATTTT. Translated, it gives CASSPGGRGNQPQHF. J is TRBJ1-5 and V is TRBV10-1, with 7 nucleotides matching TRBD1. Germline-derived CDR1 and CDR2 are WNHNN and SYGVQD (reference sequence). The CDR3 is 15 amino acids. Unmatched junction bases numbered 6, after V lost 5 bases and J lost 2 bases.

This rearrangement joins TRBV4-3 to TRBJ2-5; 12 nucleotides agree with TRBD2. Unmatched junction bases numbered 6, after V lost 0 bases and J lost 4 bases. This CDR3 has 17 residues. From germline, CDR1 is LGHNA and CDR2 YSLEER. CDR3 protein: CASSQDPSGGVRETQYF. CDR3 DNA sequence: TGCGCCAGCAGCCAAGATCCTAGCGGGGGGGTGAGAGAGACCCAGTACTTC.

The chain employs TRBV9 and TRBJ2-1; D may be TRBD2 (5 bases). The germline V gene has CDR1 SGDLS and CDR2 YYNGEE. The V gene lost 2 bases and the J gene lost 8 bases, with 17 bases spanning the gap. This CDR3 contains 15 residues. CDR3 loop: CASSVSFGARDEQFF. DNA of the CDR3: TGTGCCAGCAGCGTCAGCTTCGGTGCGAGGGATGAGCAGTTCTTC.

This clone was found a few times. The V gene is TRBV28, the J gene TRBJ2-5; tentatively, D is TRBD2 (7 bases). Germline V CDR1 and CDR2: MDHEN, SYDVKM. The CDR3 covers 16 residues. Trimming pared 6 bases from V and 4 bases from J, leaving 21 bases between. CDR3 amino acids: CASSLGWGGRTETQYF. The CDR3 DNA sequence: TGTGCCAGCAGCCTAGGGTGGGGGGGCCGAACAGAGACCCAGTACTTC.

This clone has a handful of counts. The V call is TRBV2, the J call TRBJ2-7, with TRBD1 matching over 7 bases. CDR3 length equals 14 residues. The J segment lost 2 bases and the V segment lost 7 bases, leaving 8 bases of the junction unmatched. Germline V gives CDR1 SNHLY, CDR2 FYNNEI. CDR3 sequence (DNA): TGTGCCAGCACCTTGGTGGGACAGCCCTACGAGCAGTACTTC. It is translated as CASTLVGQPYEQYF.

V and J are TRBV7-6 and TRBJ1-6; a possible D gene is TRBD1 (6 bases). CDR3 length equals 18 residues. Germline lookup yields CDR1 SGHVS and CDR2 FNYEAQ. The V end was cut by 5 bases, the J end by 0 bases, with 17 bases between. CDR3 DNA: TGTGCCAGCAGCCGGGCGGGGGCTGATAGCTCCTATAATTCACCCCTCCACTTT. The encoded protein is CASSRAGADSSYNSPLHF.

This sequence joins TRBV19 and TRBJ2-2; no firm D call. This CDR3 contains 13 residues. The germline V gene has CDR1 LNHDA and CDR2 SQIVND (reference sequence). Trimming took 7 bases from V and 7 from J, leaving 13 bases between them. DNA of the CDR3: TGTGCCAGTAACTCCATCGGTGGCGGGGAGCTGTTTTTT. Translated, it gives CASNSIGGGELFF.

As DNA, the CDR3 is TGTGCCATCAGTGAGTCGTTGGGCACAGGTTCCTACGAGCAGTACTTC. As protein: CAISESLGTGSYEQYF. The J gene is TRBJ2-7, the V gene TRBV10-3; maybe TRBD1 (5 bases). CDR3 length: 16 residues. Trimming pared 0 bases from V and 1 base from J, leaving 13 bases between. Germline assignment: CDR1 ENHRY and CDR2 SYGVKD.

The V call is TRBV7-9, the J call TRBJ2-7; no definite D call. Trimming shortened V by 1 base and J by 1 base, and 5 bases separated the two germline ends. Per germline, CDR1 SEHNR and CDR2 FQNEAQ (reference sequence). This CDR3 is built from 13 residues. The CDR3 reads CASSLDGSYEQYF. The CDR3 DNA follows: TGTGCCAGCAGCTTAGACGGGTCCTACGAGCAGTACTTC.

This clone was detected only a few times. The chain employs TRBV27 and TRBJ2-3, with D perhaps TRBD2 (6 bases). The CDR3 consists of 15 residues. Germline CDR1 reads MNHEY; CDR2 reads SMNVEV (reference sequence). The V end was cut by 5 bases, the J end by 5 bases, with 17 bases between. The CDR3 protein is CASSPRARGGDTQYF. The CDR3 nucleotides read TGTGCCAGCAGTCCCCGGGCGCGGGGTGGAGATACGCAGTATTTT.

The chain recombines TRBV18 with TRBJ2-2; D not certain. V lost 3 bases to trimming and J lost 1 base, with 3 bases between them. The CDR3 sequence is 13 residues long. Germline V gives CDR1 KGHSH, CDR2 LQKENI. CDR3 loop: CASSPLNTGELFF. The CDR3 DNA reads as TGTGCCAGCTCACCCTTGAACACCGGGGAGCTGTTTTTT.

This clone has just a few counts. The chain recombines TRBV29-1 with TRBJ1-3, with a weak D call TRBD1 (6 bases). The germline gives CDR1 SQVTM, CDR2 ANQGSEA. The CDR3 is made up of 14 amino acids. Deletions cut 5 bases from V and 4 bases from J, with 15 bases between. For the CDR3, the DNA is TGCAGCGTTCGAACAGGGATCTCCGGAAACACCATATATTTT. As protein: CSVRTGISGNTIYF.

J is TRBJ2-5 and V is TRBV11-2, with TRBD1 matching 8 bases. The CDR3 length is 16 residues. Unmatched junction bases numbered 8, after V lost 4 bases and J lost 1 base. CDR1 is SGHAT and CDR2 is FQNNGV in the germline V gene. In DNA, the CDR3 is TGTGCCAGCAGCTGGCGACAGGGGAACTTCCAAGAGACCCAGTACTTC. Translated, it gives CASSWRQGNFQETQYF.

The chain joins TRBV7-2 to TRBJ1-1, with 8 bases identical to TRBD1. From germline, CDR1 is SGHTA and CDR2 FQGNSA. The V segment lost 2 bases and the J segment 5 bases; nucleotides outside the gene matches: 4. This CDR3 comprises 14 residues. DNA of the CDR3: TGTGCCAGCAGCTTAATCACAGGGGGGACTGAAGCTTTCTTT. Protein product: CASSLITGGTEAFF. Combining the CDR3 with reference TRBV7-2 and TRBJ1-1 gives the whole variable domain GAGVSQSPSNKVTEKGKDVELRCDPISGHTALYWYRQSLGQGLEFLIYFQGNSAPDKSGLPSDRFSAERTGGSVSTLTIQRTQQEDSAVYLCASSLITGGTEAFFGQGTRLTVV.

This clone was seen a single time. The chain couples TRBV6-6 to TRBJ1-2; a weak D match, TRBD1 (6 bases). Germline CDR1 is MNHNY and CDR2 is SVGAGI (reference sequence). The V and J ends lost 4 bases and 10 bases respectively, with 19 bases between them. The CDR3 totals 14 residues. CDR3 residues: CASSFTPGTPDYTF. The CDR3 DNA is TGTGCCAGCAGTTTTACCCCGGGGACACCTGACTACACCTTC.

This clone occurred a few times. The rearrangement joins TRBV6-1 to TRBJ2-7; 7 nucleotides agree with TRBD1. With 7 bases clipped from V and 1 base from J, the junction kept 10 bases outside the gene matches. CDR3 length: 15 residues. Looked up from germline, CDR1 is MNHNS and CDR2 is SASEGT. Here the CDR3 reads CASTTGQAGSYEQYF. The CDR3 nucleotides are TGTGCCAGCACTACCGGACAGGCCGGATCCTACGAGCAGTACTTC.